The 27 T cell receptor beta chains presented below share a single source sample, sequenced in a study of T cell responses to AZD1222 COVID-19 vaccine. Libraries were prepared by immunoSEQ multiplex PCR; TCRdb keeps only in-frame clonotypes and omits some of them. The repertoire consists of over 100,000 clones, with around nine tenths occurring once and the leading ten covering 6.9%. This specimen was peripheral blood, taken on day 0 of AZD1222 vaccination. The receptors stem from an adult in good health.

The rearrangement links TRBV7-2 to TRBJ1-4; TRBD1 matches at 7 bases. V dropped 3 bases and J dropped 4; count of bases not matched to a gene: 8. This CDR3 comprises 16 residues. The germline V gene has CDR1 SGHTA and CDR2 FQGNSA. The CDR3 loop reads CASSFLPGTDNEKLFF. Here the CDR3 DNA reads TGTGCCAGCAGCTTCCTCCCCGGGACAGATAATGAAAAACTGTTTTTT.

The J gene is TRBJ2-1, the V gene TRBV28; D might be TRBD1 (6 bases). Germline lookup yields CDR1 MDHEN and CDR2 SYDVKM. CDR3 length equals 14 residues. The germline V and J ends were trimmed by 3 bases and 0 bases, with 6 bases remaining between them. This chain's CDR3 is CASSFRGSYNEQFF. The DNA of the CDR3 is TGTGCCAGCAGTTTCAGGGGCTCCTACAATGAGCAGTTCTTC.

A single count supports this clone. This chain connects TRBV12-3 or TRBV12-4 to TRBJ1-4; D is unclear. V was shortened by 1 base and J by 6 bases, with 6 bases between the two germline ends. This CDR3 comprises 13 residues. The CDR3 is CASSLGSHEKLFF. In DNA form, the CDR3 reads TGTGCCAGCAGTTTAGGTTCCCATGAAAAACTGTTTTTT.

The V call is TRBV25-1, the J call TRBJ1-4; D unresolved. Trimming took 3 bases from V and 4 from J, leaving 3 bases between them. Germline V lookup: CDR1 MGHDK, CDR2 SYGVNS. This CDR3 has 12 amino acids. CDR3: CASSEGNEKLFF. As DNA, the CDR3 is TGTGCCAGCAGTGAGGGTAATGAAAAACTGTTTTTT. The entire variable domain, with the rest obtained from reference TRBV25-1 and TRBJ1-4, is as follows: EADIYQTPRYLVIGTGKKITLECSQTMGHDKMYWYQQDPGMELHLIHYSYGVNSTEKGDLSSESTVSRIRTEHFPLTLESARPSHTSQYLCASSEGNEKLFFGSGTQLSVL.

The chain recombines TRBV23-1 with TRBJ2-1; 10 bases map to TRBD1. TRBV23-1 counts as an open reading frame of uncertain function. CDR3 length: 17 residues. The V and J ends lost 2 bases and 4 bases, in that order; junction bases with no gene match: 8. The CDR3 region has the DNA TGCGCCAGCAGTCAAGATAGCAGGACAGGGGGATACAATGAGCAGTTCTTC. Encoded protein: CASSQDSRTGGYNEQFF.

The CDR3 DNA is TGCGCCAGCTCCCGGACTACGAACACCGGGGAGCTGTTTTTT. This translates into CASSRTTNTGELFF. This chain joins TRBV10-1 and TRBJ2-2; D may be TRBD2 (6 bases). There are 14 residues in the CDR3. Germline loops: CDR1 WNHNN, CDR2 SYGVQD (reference sequence). Trimming removed 8 bases from V and 0 bases from J, with 10 bases in between.

This chain joins TRBV6-5 and TRBJ2-2; 7 nucleotides line up with TRBD1. The J segment lost 6 bases and the V segment lost 1 base, leaving 2 bases of the junction unmatched. The germline V gene has CDR1 MNHEY and CDR2 SVGAGI. The CDR3 sequence is 14 residues long. The CDR3 region is CASSYFTGAGELFF. The CDR3 DNA follows: TGTGCCAGCAGTTACTTCACAGGGGCCGGGGAGCTGTTTTTT.

This chain links TRBV27 with TRBJ1-5, with TRBD1 matching 9 bases. The CDR3 loop spans 14 amino acids. Trimming cost V 4 bases and J 2 bases; bases outside gene matches: 0. Germline CDR1 MNHEY, CDR2 SMNVEV (reference sequence). Here the CDR3 reads CASSWTGGNQPQHF. In nucleotides, the CDR3 is TGTGCCAGCAGTTGGACAGGGGGCAATCAGCCCCAGCATTTT.

About this clone: A read error may produce the germline difference seen at one junction end. This chain joins TRBV7-2 and TRBJ1-2; the match to TRBD1 covers 11 bases. Germline V gene data show CDR1 as SGHTA and CDR2 as FQGNSA. The CDR3 consists of 11 residues. Here the CDR3 reads CASSLGQGDAF. CDR3 coding DNA: TGTGCCAGCAGCCTGGGACAGGGGGACGCCTTC.

This rearrangement joins TRBV6-2 or TRBV6-3 to TRBJ1-1, with no clear D. The CDR3 is 16 amino acids. Germline-derived CDR1 and CDR2 are MNHEY and SVGEGT. Trimming cost V 2 bases and J 0 bases, with 13 bases left between them. This CDR3 reads CASSYDPRKLNTEAFF. As DNA, the CDR3 is TGTGCCAGCAGTTACGATCCGAGGAAGTTGAACACTGAAGCTTTCTTT.

This chain links TRBV3-1 (or the pseudogene TRBV3-2) with TRBJ1-1; D is uncertain. V lost 4 bases, J lost 0 bases, and 6 bases lay in between. Germline CDR1 is LGHDT and CDR2 is YNNKEL (reference sequence). The CDR3 loop spans 13 amino acids. CDR3 DNA: TGTGCCAGCAGCCCTACACTGAACACTGAAGCTTTCTTT. It encodes CASSPTLNTEAFF.

The chain combines TRBV4-3 with TRBJ1-3; maybe TRBD1 (5 bases). Per the germline V gene, CDR1 is LGHNA and CDR2 is YSLEER. The length of the CDR3 is 15 residues. The V and J ends lost 2 bases and 2 bases respectively, with 10 bases between them. The CDR3, as DNA: TGCGCCAGCAGCCAAAATACAGGACCTGGAAACACCATATATTTT. Translated, it gives CASSQNTGPGNTIYF.

About this clone itself: In the same sample, other DNA sequences code for this CDR3. This chain joins TRBV6-5 and TRBJ2-6; tentative D call: TRBD1 (5 bases). The germline CDR1 and CDR2 sequences are MNHEY and SVGAGI. Trimming took 8 bases from V and 0 from J, leaving 11 bases between them. The CDR3 loop spans 15 amino acids. CDR3 coding DNA: TGTGCCAGCCGAACAGGCGGCTCTGGGGCCAACGTCCTGACTTTC. Translated: CASRTGGSGANVLTF.

V and J are TRBV7-2 and TRBJ2-7; D is possibly TRBD2 (6 bases). Trimming removed 1 base at V and 3 bases at J, with 13 bases between. The CDR3 contains 15 residues. Germline V gene data show CDR1 as SGHTA and CDR2 as FQGNSA. CDR3 protein: CASSLGVSGNYEQYF. The CDR3 nucleotides are TGTGCCAGCAGCTTAGGAGTTAGCGGAAACTACGAGCAGTACTTC.

The chain carries TRBV7-9 and TRBJ2-7, with D possibly being TRBD1 (6 bases). CDR3 length: 12 amino acids. Germline loops: CDR1 SEHNR, CDR2 FQNEAQ (reference sequence). Trimming left V 5 bases short and J 4 bases short, with 9 bases between. CDR3 sequence reads: CASSVQGYEQYF. The CDR3 DNA follows: TGTGCCAGCAGCGTACAGGGATACGAGCAGTACTTC.

As regards this clone: Compared with germline, one end of the junction differs, possibly owing to a read error. J is TRBJ2-7 and V is TRBV5-1; 12 bases agree with TRBD1. CDR3 length equals 17 residues. Germline loops: CDR1 SGHRS, CDR2 YFSETQ. The CDR3 sequence: CASTLGTGGSISYEQYF. The CDR3 coding sequence is TGCGCCAGCACCTTGGGGACAGGGGGCTCAATTTCCTACGAGCAGTACTTC. Based on the CDR3 plus reference TRBV5-1 and TRBJ2-7, the full variable domain is KAGVTQTPRYLIKTRGQQVTLSCSPISGHRSVSWYQQTPGQGLQFLFEYFSETQRNKGNFPGRFSGRQFSNSRSEMNVSTLELGDSALYLCASTLGTGGSISYEQYFGPGTRLTVT.

V is TRBV25-1 and J is TRBJ2-4; TRBD2 matches 8 bases. Germline-derived CDR1 and CDR2 are MGHDK and SYGVNS. There are 15 residues in the CDR3. Germline trimming cut 6 bases from V and 1 base from J; bases unmatched to any gene: 5. CDR3 residues: CASRGSGVAKNIQYF. The CDR3 bases are TGTGCCAGCAGGGGTAGCGGGGTGGCCAAAAACATTCAGTACTTC.

The chain joins TRBV7-2 to TRBJ1-2; 10 nucleotides match TRBD1. Germline-derived CDR1 and CDR2 are SGHTA and FQGNSA. The CDR3 length is 14 residues. Losses at the gene ends were 1 base for V and 7 bases for J; bases not matched to a gene: 3. CDR3 nucleotides: TGTGCCAGCAGCTTAGGACAGGGGGCGTTTGGCTACACCTTC. It translates to CASSLGQGAFGYTF.

The V and J genes are TRBV7-9 and TRBJ1-1, with D maybe TRBD1 (6 bases). This CDR3 comprises 17 residues. V dropped 2 bases and J dropped 0 bases, with 16 bases sitting between them. Germline-derived CDR1 and CDR2 are SEHNR and FQNEAQ (reference sequence). CDR3 DNA: TGTGCCAGCAGCTTACTAGTACATTGGGGGCTGAACACTGAAGCTTTCTTT. Translated, it gives CASSLLVHWGLNTEAFF.

The chain employs TRBV2 and TRBJ2-3; D is perhaps TRBD1 or TRBD2 (5 bases each). Germline values: CDR1 SNHLY, CDR2 FYNNEI. The V and J ends lost 4 bases and 1 base respectively, with 9 bases between them. This CDR3 region has 14 residues. The CDR3 loop reads CASSGGVGTDTQYF. In DNA form, the CDR3 reads TGTGCCAGCAGTGGAGGGGTCGGCACAGATACGCAGTATTTT.

The CDR3 sequence is CASSLASGYEQYF. The CDR3 nucleotides are TGTGCCAGCAGCTTGGCTAGCGGCTACGAGCAGTACTTC. The rearrangement uses TRBV5-6 and TRBJ2-7; TRBD2 matches at 7 bases. With 0 bases clipped from V and 3 bases from J, the junction kept 0 bases outside the gene matches. Germline assignment: CDR1 SGHDT and CDR2 YYEEEE. This CDR3 comprises 13 residues.

The chain is built from TRBV6-5 and TRBJ1-2; 8 bases fit TRBD1. V shed 10 bases and J 10 bases; nucleotides not matched to a gene: 8. CDR1 is MNHEY, CDR2 SVGAGI, per germline. This CDR3 comprises 11 residues. The CDR3 DNA follows: TGTGCCACCTCTACGGGACAGGCCTACACCTTC. This encodes CATSTGQAYTF.

The chain employs TRBV28 and TRBJ1-1, with D tentatively TRBD1 (6 bases). Germline V CDR1 and CDR2: MDHEN, SYDVKM. CDR3 length: 15 residues. V was trimmed by 2 bases and J by 10 bases, leaving 20 bases between them. CDR3 nucleotides: TGTGCCAGCAGTTTACCTGGGGGGCCAGCGGAGGGAGCTTTCTTT. Encoded protein: CASSLPGGPAEGAFF.

The chain couples TRBV14 to TRBJ1-2; D perhaps matches TRBD1 (5 bases). The CDR3 consists of 16 residues. Germline CDR1 is SGHDN and CDR2 is FVKESK. Trimming removed 1 base at V and 4 bases at J, with 16 bases between. The CDR3 DNA is TGTGCCAGCAGCCAAGGAACGGGGCGGATTGTCTATGGCTACACCTTC. This encodes CASSQGTGRIVYGYTF.

The genes are TRBV2 and TRBJ2-5, with D possibly matching TRBD2 (5 bases). Germline V lookup: CDR1 SNHLY, CDR2 FYNNEI. The CDR3 runs 14 residues. V lost 6 bases to trimming and J lost 5 bases, with 16 bases between them. The CDR3 nucleotides are TGTGCCAGCAGCCTTGAAGTAGGAGGCGAGACCCAGTACTTC. Encoded protein: CASSLEVGGETQYF.

The CDR3 bases are TGTGCCACCGGGAGGACGGGAACCTACGAGCAGTACTTC. Translation gives CATGRTGTYEQYF. This chain connects TRBV24-1 to TRBJ2-7; tentatively, D is TRBD2 (6 bases). There are 13 residues in the CDR3. The germline V and J ends were trimmed by 9 bases and 2 bases, with 13 bases remaining between them. Per germline, CDR1 KGHDR and CDR2 SFDVKD.

The genes are TRBV2 and TRBJ2-3, with a tentative D call TRBD2 (6 bases). Germline CDR1 SNHLY, CDR2 FYNNEI. CDR3 length equals 13 residues. V was clipped by 4 bases and J by 6 bases, with 11 bases between them. The CDR3 is CASSGDLADTQYF. The DNA for the CDR3 is TGTGCCAGCAGTGGGGACCTAGCGGATACGCAGTATTTT.